This T cell receptor (beta chain) came from a study of cytomegalovirus exposure and HLA in healthy donors. General study points: Analysis was carried out at a later point, and it linked a missense DCLRE1C variant to TCR beta V- and J-gene trimming.

On this clone: The antigen is not known.

PCR employed 60 Vbeta and 13 Jbeta primers. The data were produced by immunoSEQ multiplex PCR, yet TCRdb's version contains in-frame clones alone and is incomplete. The data contain about 95,000 clones, 77% of them singletons. Germline CDR1 reads SEHNR; CDR2 reads FQNEAQ (reference sequence). V dropped 5 bases and J dropped 4 bases, with 14 bases sitting between them. The CDR3 covers 14 residues. The genes are TRBV7-9 and TRBJ1-2, with a weak D call TRBD1 (5 bases). What was sequenced was PBMCs. This clonotype was sampled from a woman aged 40 to 55 in good health and CMV-seronegative. CDR3 sequence: CASSGRTNVYGYTF. As DNA, the CDR3 is TGTGCCAGCAGCGGCCGGACAAATGTCTATGGCTACACCTTC.